The clone carrying this T cell receptor beta chain was seen a few times. Original analysis: It was from reference gene primer amplification that nucleated cell counts were estimated. Repertoires were generated with immunoSEQ multiplex PCR, while TCRdb's copy carries only in-frame clones and drops some. Clone size and the V and J calls come from that table; the DNA yielded D and trimming. This sample yields fewer than 300,000 clones, of which roughly 85% are seen a single time; less than 6.5% belongs to the top ten. These data originate in a study of blood T cell repertoires in COVID-19. The overall study: From the United States, Italy and Spain came samples of acute and convalescent COVID-19. PBMCs, B-cell-depleted T cells, or T cells were the source of the cDNA or gDNA that made up the material.

Germline values: CDR1 MDHEN, CDR2 SYDVKM. The ends lost 8 bases at V and 5 bases at J; junction bases unmatched: 5. CDR3 length: 14 amino acids. The TCR comes from a man aged 45-65 years with active or convalescent COVID-19. The sequenced sample consisted of peripheral blood. The chain recombines TRBV28 with TRBJ1-4, with TRBD1 matching over 10 bases. The CDR3 sequence is CASWDRGTNEKLFF. For the CDR3, the DNA is TGTGCCAGCTGGGACAGGGGAACCAATGAAAAACTGTTTTTT.